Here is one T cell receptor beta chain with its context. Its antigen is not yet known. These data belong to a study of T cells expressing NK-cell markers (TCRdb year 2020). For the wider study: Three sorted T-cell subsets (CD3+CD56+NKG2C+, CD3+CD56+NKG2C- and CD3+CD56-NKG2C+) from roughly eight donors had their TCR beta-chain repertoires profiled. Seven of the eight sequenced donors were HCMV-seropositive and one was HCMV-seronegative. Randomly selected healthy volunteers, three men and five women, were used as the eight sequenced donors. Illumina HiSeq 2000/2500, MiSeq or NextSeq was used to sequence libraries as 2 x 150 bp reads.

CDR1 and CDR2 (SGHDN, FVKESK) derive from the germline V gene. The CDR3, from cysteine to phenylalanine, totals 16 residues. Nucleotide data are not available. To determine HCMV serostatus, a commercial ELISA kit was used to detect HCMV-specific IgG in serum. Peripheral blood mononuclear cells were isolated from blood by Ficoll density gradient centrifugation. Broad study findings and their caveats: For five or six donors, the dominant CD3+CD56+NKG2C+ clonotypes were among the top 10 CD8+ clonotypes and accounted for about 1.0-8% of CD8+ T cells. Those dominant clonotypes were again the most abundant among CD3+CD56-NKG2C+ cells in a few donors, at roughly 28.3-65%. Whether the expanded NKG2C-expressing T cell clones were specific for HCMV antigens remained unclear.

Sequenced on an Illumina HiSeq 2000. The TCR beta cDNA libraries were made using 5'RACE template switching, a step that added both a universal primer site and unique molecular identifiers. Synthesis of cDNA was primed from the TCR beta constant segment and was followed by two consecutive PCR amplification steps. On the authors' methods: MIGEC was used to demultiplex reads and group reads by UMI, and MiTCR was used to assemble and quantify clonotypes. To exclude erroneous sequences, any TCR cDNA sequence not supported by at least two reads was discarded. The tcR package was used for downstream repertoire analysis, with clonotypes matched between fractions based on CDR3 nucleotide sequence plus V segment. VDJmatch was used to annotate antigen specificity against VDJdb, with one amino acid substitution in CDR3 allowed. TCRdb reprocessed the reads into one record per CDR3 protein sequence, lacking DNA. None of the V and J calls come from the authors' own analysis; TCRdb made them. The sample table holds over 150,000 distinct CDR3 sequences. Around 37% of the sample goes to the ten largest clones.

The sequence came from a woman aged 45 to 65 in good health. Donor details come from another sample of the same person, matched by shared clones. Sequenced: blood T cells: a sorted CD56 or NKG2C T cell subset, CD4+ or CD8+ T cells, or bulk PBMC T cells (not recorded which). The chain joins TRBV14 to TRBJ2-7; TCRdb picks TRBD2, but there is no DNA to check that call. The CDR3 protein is CASSQEGLAGLYEQYF.